The clone carrying this TCR beta chain showed up many times. Its matching antigen is unknown. A second PCR of roughly 7 to 11 cycles used a sample-barcoded 5' primer and a J-beta primer mix. TCRdb reprocessed the 5' RACE reads via MiXCR and lists one record per CDR3 protein. The sample has about 2 million distinct CDR3 sequences, 49% seen once. Russia was home to the donors, healthy Caucasian individuals aged roughly 6 to 100. Each donor supplied around 10 milliliters of peripheral blood. There were at least 6 micrograms of total RNA extracted from every sample. This sample was included in a study of blood T cells in healthy people across ages. The study's findings and limits: In long-lived donors, naive CD4+ cell counts and diversity exceeded those of aged donors.

This CDR3 has 13 amino acids. Trimming removed 1 base at V and 2 bases at J, with 4 bases between. Germline-derived CDR1 and CDR2 are LGHNA and YSLEER. Sequencing input: blood. The chain employs TRBV4-3 and TRBJ2-3; D unresolved. This receptor was identified in a woman between 40 and 50 years old in good health. The DNA for the CDR3 is TGCGCCAGCAGCCAAGCTAACACAGATACGCAGTATTTT. It yields the protein CASSQANTDTQYF.